This T cell receptor (beta chain) was profiled in a study of shared clonotypes between healthy human individuals. The method was immunoSEQ multiplex PCR; TCRdb's version includes in-frame clones alone and lacks a portion of them. The table shows under 2,000,000 clones, with about 94% occurring only once. CDR3 length equals 13 residues. V shed 1 base and J shed 4 bases, with 9 bases lying between them. Germline CDR1 and CDR2: SGHRS and YFSETQ. Concerning this clone itself: Antigen specificity is unknown.

General study points: Around 5% of naive CD4 clonotypes were common to a handful of donors. The study's rarefaction showed incomplete sorted-subset sequencing despite large depth. Clonotypes shared by all four donors outscored non-shared clonotypes in generation probability. How much donors shared clonotypes was expected to be affected by sequencing depth.

Naivety among CD8 cells was defined by CD45RO negativity and positive CCR7 selection, thereby excluding terminally differentiated effector memory CD45RA+ cells. This receptor was obtained from a young man in good health. This chain connects TRBV5-1 to TRBJ2-7, with D perhaps TRBD2 (5 bases). Sequenced material: naive CD8+ T cells sorted from blood. CDR3 loop: CASSLPDYYEQYF. CDR3 sequence (DNA): TGCGCCAGCAGCTTGCCTGACTATTACGAGCAGTACTTC.